This record looks at one T cell receptor beta chain sequence and its context. The entry originates in a study of blood T cell repertoires in COVID-19. Study in general: There were acute and convalescent COVID-19 samples, and they came from the United States, Italy and Spain. T cells, B-cell-depleted T cells, or PBMCs supplied cDNA or gDNA.

In the authors' workflow: Reference gene primer amplification yielded estimated nucleated cell counts. Only in-frame clones appear in the TCRdb table, and some are missing; sequencing was by immunoSEQ multiplex PCR. That table supplies the V and J calls and clone size; D and trimming were determined from the DNA. The data show about 74,000 clones, with 75% to 80% seen just once and 15% to 19% held by the top ten. Sample: peripheral blood. The sequence was collected from a human donor in a cohort sampled during active COVID-19.

In DNA form, the CDR3 reads TGTGCCATCAGGCCCCAGGGGCAAACCGTCTCCTACGAGCAGTACTTC. Translation gives CAIRPQGQTVSYEQYF. The chain uses TRBV10-3 and TRBJ2-7, with D perhaps TRBD1 (6 bases). V was trimmed by 6 bases and J by 0 bases, leaving 18 bases between them. CDR1 is ENHRY and CDR2 is SYGVKD in the germline V gene. The CDR3 consists of 16 residues.